The 27 T cell receptor beta chains listed next were all sequenced from one sample in a study of a mutant IDH1 vaccine in newly diagnosed glioma listed by TCRdb under 2021. Library method: the immunoSEQ multiplex PCR assay. The source is immuneACCESS, and TCRdb retained only in-frame sequences with V and J called. Part of the clones is not carried over; for the studies checked, unresolved V genes explain less than half of this, and the remainder is unexplained. The sample records around 57,000 clones, roughly 90% of which are singletons. Of the sample, 1.9% is held by the ten largest clones. The time point label corresponds to: week 11, during vaccination. Each vaccine dose was 300 ug of a 20-mer mutant IDH1 peptide in Montanide, given subcutaneously with topical imiquimod. Their target antigens are unknown. This material consisted of PBMCs, taken from a glioma patient whose treatment included an IDH1 peptide vaccine. The receptors were gathered from a man in his forties or fifties with glioma.

This clone was seen more than once but under ten times. CDR3 sequence reads: CAWRGDRGGKNIQYF. CDR3 DNA sequence: TGTGCCTGGAGAGGGGACAGGGGGGGCAAAAACATTCAGTACTTC. The V gene is TRBV30, the J gene TRBJ2-4; 11 nucleotides line up with TRBD1. Germline V gene data show CDR1 as GTSNPN and CDR2 as SVGIG (reference sequence). The CDR3 has 15 residues. Germline trimming cut 3 bases from V and 3 bases from J; bases unmatched to any gene: 4.

The chain has TRBV6-1 and TRBJ1-5, with a possible D match to TRBD1 (6 bases). The CDR3 loop spans 13 amino acids. Trimming removed 7 bases from V and 4 bases from J, with 11 bases in between. Germline CDR1 reads MNHNS; CDR2 reads SASEGT. The CDR3 DNA sequence: TGTGCCAGCACTCCGGACAGAAATCAGCCCCAGCATTTT. This codes for CASTPDRNQPQHF.

The chain employs TRBV5-6 and TRBJ2-2; D may be TRBD1 (6 bases). The V end lost 4 bases, the J end lost 6 bases, and 19 bases lay between the germline ends. The CDR3 sequence is 16 residues long. Germline V CDR1 and CDR2: SGHDT, YYEEEE. The CDR3 loop is CASSPLTYRESGELFF. Here the CDR3 DNA reads TGTGCCAGCAGCCCGTTAACTTACAGGGAGTCCGGGGAGCTGTTTTTT.

J is TRBJ1-2 and V is TRBV7-9, with D possibly TRBD1 on 5 matching bases. The CDR3 length is 17 residues. Per the germline V gene, CDR1 is SEHNR and CDR2 is FQNEAQ (reference sequence). The V and J ends lost 5 bases and 0 bases respectively, with 19 bases between them. The CDR3 here is CASSLARGGLTNYGYTF. The CDR3 DNA sequence: TGTGCCAGCAGCCTCGCAAGGGGAGGCCTAACTAACTATGGCTACACCTTC.

The chain has TRBV7-9 and TRBJ2-6; D remains unclear. V was clipped by 6 bases and J by 0 bases, with 9 bases between them. This CDR3 comprises 15 residues. Germline V lookup: CDR1 SEHNR, CDR2 FQNEAQ (reference sequence). CDR3 sequence reads: CASSMPSSGANVLTF. For the CDR3, the DNA is TGTGCCAGCAGTATGCCCAGCTCTGGGGCCAACGTCCTGACTTTC.

Here the CDR3 DNA reads TGTGCCAGCAGCTTGCAGCTAGCGGGGGCGTACCTGGCCACCCAGTACTTC. This gives the protein CASSLQLAGAYLATQYF. V and J are TRBV5-6 and TRBJ2-5; TRBD2 agrees at 10 bases. The CDR3 has 17 residues. Germline trimming cut 1 base from V and 8 bases from J; bases unmatched to any gene: 14. Germline CDR1 and CDR2: SGHDT and YYEEEE.

The gene calls are TRBV30 and TRBJ1-5; 12 bases line up with TRBD1. The CDR3 runs 18 residues. Germline V gives CDR1 GTSNPN, CDR2 SVGIG (reference sequence). With 2 bases clipped from V and 2 bases from J, the junction kept 10 bases outside the gene matches. The CDR3 nucleotides are TGTGCCTGGAGTCCTTTCGGGACAGGGGGCGAGGGCAATCAGCCCCAGCATTTT. Translated: CAWSPFGTGGEGNQPQHF.

The chain links TRBV28 to TRBJ2-4, with 7 bases identical to TRBD2. The CDR3 is 12 residues long. The V gene end was trimmed by 1 base and the J gene end by 13 bases; junction bases not matched to a gene: 4. Germline V gives CDR1 MDHEN, CDR2 SYDVKM. The CDR3: CASSLYGGVQYF. The CDR3 DNA reads TGTGCCAGCAGTTTATATGGGGGGGTACAGTACTTC.

This clone was seen only once. The chain employs TRBV28 and TRBJ1-1; 10 nucleotides line up with TRBD1. With V trimmed by 7 bases and J by 0 bases, 11 bases remained unmatched. The CDR3 runs 17 residues. Germline V lookup: CDR1 MDHEN, CDR2 SYDVKM. The CDR3 reads CASTNTGTGVMNTEAFF. As DNA, the CDR3 is TGTGCCAGCACTAATACCGGGACAGGGGTCATGAACACTGAAGCTTTCTTT. Full variable domain (missing parts from reference TRBV28 and TRBJ1-1): DVKVTQSSRYLVKRTGEKVFLECVQDMDHENMFWYRQDPGLGLRLIYFSYDVKMKEKGDIPEGYSVSREKKERFSLILESASTNQTSMYLCASTNTGTGVMNTEAFFGQGTRLTVV.

This chain connects TRBV7-2 to TRBJ2-6; D remains ambiguous. Trimming took off 5 bases at V and 0 bases at J, with 11 bases between the two ends. CDR1 is SGHTA and CDR2 is FQGNSA in the germline V gene. The CDR3 extends over 16 amino acids. The CDR3 nucleotides read TGTGCCAGCAGCCCGGGTCCCCCCTCTGGGGCCAACGTCCTGACTTTC. This gives the protein CASSPGPPSGANVLTF. The entire variable domain, with the rest obtained from reference TRBV7-2 and TRBJ2-6, is as follows: GAGVSQSPSNKVTEKGKDVELRCDPISGHTALYWYRQSLGQGLEFLIYFQGNSAPDKSGLPSDRFSAERTGGSVSTLTIQRTQQEDSAVYLCASSPGPPSGANVLTFGAGSRLTVL.

This chain connects TRBV10-3 to TRBJ2-7; 11 nucleotides align to TRBD1. This CDR3 region has 15 residues. The V gene's germline CDR1 is ENHRY and CDR2 SYGVKD. V shed 3 bases, J shed 4 bases, and the junction held 5 bases outside the gene matches. CDR3 protein: CAISDPGQGGYEQYF. The CDR3, as DNA: TGTGCCATCAGTGACCCGGGACAGGGGGGGTACGAGCAGTACTTC.

The V call is TRBV11-1, the J call TRBJ2-5; weak D call: TRBD1 (7 bases). CDR3 size: 14 residues. V shed 7 bases and J shed 5 bases, with 17 bases lying between them. The germline CDR1 and CDR2 sequences are SGHAT and FQDESV (reference sequence). For the CDR3, the DNA is TGTGCCAGCACGGGGGACAGAGTCAAGGAGACCCAGTACTTC. The encoded protein is CASTGDRVKETQYF.

The chain combines TRBV18 with TRBJ1-3; D ambiguous. CDR3 length: 13 amino acids. Germline assignment: CDR1 KGHSH and CDR2 LQKENI. V was cut by 2 bases and J by 8 bases, with 10 bases left in between. The CDR3 is CASSPDWADTIYF. The CDR3 bases are TGTGCCAGCTCACCAGACTGGGCGGACACCATATATTTT.

The J gene is TRBJ2-2, the V gene TRBV11-3; the match to TRBD1 covers 8 bases. In germline, CDR1 is SGHNT, CDR2 YENEEA. J lost 6 bases, V lost 5 bases, and 5 bases had no gene match. This CDR3 spans 14 amino acids. The CDR3 sequence is CASSLQGEPGELFF. CDR3 bases: TGTGCCAGCAGCCTACAGGGGGAACCCGGGGAGCTGTTTTTT.

The chain combines TRBV5-6 with TRBJ2-1, with D perhaps matching TRBD2 (7 bases). Between the trimmed V and J ends, which lost 4 bases and 6 bases, there was a span of 17 bases. The CDR3 covers 15 residues. Germline V lookup: CDR1 SGHDT, CDR2 YYEEEE. CDR3 residues: CASSPVGGGPNEQFF. The CDR3, as DNA: TGTGCCAGCAGCCCCGTAGGGGGAGGGCCCAATGAGCAGTTCTTC.

The V call is TRBV4-1, the J call TRBJ1-6; 11 bases match TRBD1. Germline CDR1 and CDR2: MGHRA and YSYEKL. The CDR3 length is 14 residues. The V segment lost 4 bases and the J segment 10 bases; nucleotides outside the gene matches: 3. CDR3 protein: CASSPGQGDSPLHF. In nucleotides, the CDR3 is TGCGCCAGCAGCCCGGGACAGGGGGACTCACCCCTCCACTTT.

This clone has a handful of counts. The genes are TRBV5-4 and TRBJ2-1; possibly TRBD1 for D (5 bases). This CDR3 has 15 amino acids. V dropped 1 base and J dropped 1 base, with 9 bases sitting between them. Germline loops: CDR1 SGHNT, CDR2 YYREEE (reference sequence). The CDR3: CASSLSPGSYNEQFF. DNA of the CDR3: TGTGCCAGCAGCTTGTCTCCAGGGTCCTACAATGAGCAGTTCTTC.

In DNA form, the CDR3 reads TGTGCCAGCAGCTTAAGAGTAGATGAGCAGTTCTTC. Amino acids: CASSLRVDEQFF. The V call is TRBV11-2, the J call TRBJ2-1, with D hard to call. The CDR3 contains 12 residues. The V and J ends lost 2 bases and 8 bases respectively, with 7 bases between them. Germline lookup yields CDR1 SGHAT and CDR2 FQNNGV.

V gene TRBV7-2 combines with J gene TRBJ2-1; 10 nucleotides align to TRBD1. The CDR3 runs to 15 residues. Germline trimming cut 3 bases from V and 5 bases from J; bases unmatched to any gene: 4. Germline lookup yields CDR1 SGHTA and CDR2 FQGNSA. This chain's CDR3 is CASSFAGTGDNEQFF. The CDR3, as DNA: TGTGCCAGCAGCTTCGCCGGGACAGGGGACAATGAGCAGTTCTTC.

V and J are TRBV27 and TRBJ2-5, with 12 bases fitting TRBD2. Germline V gene lookup returns CDR1 MNHEY and CDR2 SMNVEV (reference sequence). V dropped 4 bases and J dropped 4; count of bases not matched to a gene: 10. This CDR3 contains 17 residues. In DNA form, the CDR3 reads TGTGCCAGCAGTTGGGGACCCCTAGCGGGGGGGCCAGAGACCCAGTACTTC. Translating gives CASSWGPLAGGPETQYF.

Only a few counts were recorded for this clone. V is TRBV6-1 and J is TRBJ1-6; maybe TRBD1 (6 bases). V shed 2 bases and J shed 9 bases, with 17 bases lying between them. CDR1 and CDR2 from the germline V gene are MNHNS and SASEGT. The CDR3 totals 16 residues. CDR3: CASSETASEGGSPLHF. CDR3 bases: TGTGCCAGCAGTGAAACTGCTTCTGAGGGGGGTTCACCCCTCCACTTT.

J is TRBJ1-2 and V is TRBV28; possibly TRBD1 for D (5 bases). The germline V and J ends were trimmed by 8 bases and 8 bases, with 15 bases remaining between them. The CDR3 has 12 residues. Per the germline V gene, CDR1 is MDHEN and CDR2 is SYDVKM. CDR3 sequence reads: CASLAGWSGYTF. The CDR3 region has the DNA TGTGCCAGCCTGGCAGGGTGGAGCGGCTACACCTTC.

The V call is TRBV5-4, the J call TRBJ2-6, with D perhaps TRBD1 or TRBD2 (7 bases each). The germline gives CDR1 SGHNT, CDR2 YYREEE (reference sequence). V lost 5 bases, J lost 4 bases, and 13 bases lay in between. This CDR3 has 15 amino acids. The CDR3 is CASSQGGQGANVLTF. The DNA for the CDR3 is TGTGCCAGCAGTCAGGGGGGGCAAGGGGCCAACGTCCTGACTTTC.

This clone has only a few counts. The chain uses TRBV9 and TRBJ1-1; D call uncertain. There are 14 residues in the CDR3. The germline V and J ends were trimmed by 0 bases and 3 bases, with 9 bases remaining between them. Germline-derived CDR1 and CDR2 are SGDLS and YYNGEE. The CDR3 here is CASSVAVRDTEAFF. As DNA, the CDR3 is TGTGCCAGCAGCGTAGCAGTGCGGGACACTGAAGCTTTCTTT.

This rearrangement joins TRBV6-1 to TRBJ1-1; D is undetermined. CDR1 MNHNS and CDR2 SASEGT come from the germline V gene. Trimming removed 1 base at V and 1 base at J, with 13 bases between. This CDR3 spans 16 amino acids. CDR3 nucleotide sequence: TGTGCCAGCAGTGAAGAATTACTGGACGGGAACACTGAAGCTTTCTTT. Translating gives CASSEELLDGNTEAFF.

The chain joins TRBV29-1 to TRBJ1-1; 9 bases match TRBD1. CDR1 and CDR2 (germline): SQVTM, ANQGSEA. V shed 7 bases, J shed 5 bases, and the junction held 8 bases outside the gene matches. This CDR3 contains 13 residues. CDR3 in DNA: TGCAGCGCTACCGGGACAGGGACAACTGAAGCTTTCTTT. Protein product: CSATGTGTTEAFF.

J is TRBJ1-2 and V is TRBV18, with 7 bases aligning to TRBD1. The germline V gene encodes CDR1 KGHSH and CDR2 LQKENI. The CDR3 runs to 19 residues. V trimming: 3 bases; J trimming: 0 bases; junction bases outside the gene matches: 16. The CDR3 DNA follows: TGTGCCAGCTCACCTTATGTATCAGGACAGGTCCCTACTAACTATGGCTACACCTTC. Amino acids: CASSPYVSGQVPTNYGYTF.